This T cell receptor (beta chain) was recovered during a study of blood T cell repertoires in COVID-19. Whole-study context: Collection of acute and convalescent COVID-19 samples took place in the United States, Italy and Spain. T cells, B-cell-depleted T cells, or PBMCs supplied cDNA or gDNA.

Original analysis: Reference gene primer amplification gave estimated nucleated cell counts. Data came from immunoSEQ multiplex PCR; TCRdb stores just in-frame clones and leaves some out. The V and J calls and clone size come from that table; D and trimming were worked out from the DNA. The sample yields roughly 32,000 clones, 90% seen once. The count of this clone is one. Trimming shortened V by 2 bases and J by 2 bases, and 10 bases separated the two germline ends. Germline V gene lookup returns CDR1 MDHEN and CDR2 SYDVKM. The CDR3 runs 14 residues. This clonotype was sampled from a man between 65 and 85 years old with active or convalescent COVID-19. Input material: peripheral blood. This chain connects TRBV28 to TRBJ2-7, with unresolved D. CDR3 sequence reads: CASSLGQAPYEQYF. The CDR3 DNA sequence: TGTGCCAGCAGTTTAGGGCAGGCCCCCTACGAGCAGTACTTC.